These 24 T cell receptor beta chains were all obtained from the same sample, sequenced in a study of CD8 T cells in Susac syndrome. Random hexamers served to reverse transcribe about 0.5 to 1 ug RNA. Each CDR3 protein is one row after TCRdb ran MiXCR on the immunoSEQ multiplex PCR reads. This sample has under 200,000 distinct CDR3 sequences; approximately 95% occur once, and the top ten carry roughly 0.16%. Material for sequencing was CD8+ T cells from PBMCs. The source is a human donor with multiple sclerosis.

J is TRBJ2-3 and V is TRBV12-3 or TRBV12-4, with TRBD2 as a possible D gene (5 bases). The CDR3 extends over 14 amino acids. V was cut by 6 bases and J by 3 bases, with 13 bases left in between. In DNA, the CDR3 is TGTGCCAGCAGCTCCCCAACGGGGACAGATACGCAGTATTTT. Translation: CASSSPTGTDTQYF.

The chain couples TRBV29-1 to TRBJ1-2, with TRBD1 as a possible D gene (6 bases). The germline gives CDR1 SQVTM, CDR2 ANQGSEA. V lost 8 bases and J 7 bases, leaving 17 bases between the germline ends. The CDR3 runs to 12 residues. The CDR3 region is CSLATGSPGYTF. In nucleotides, the CDR3 is TGCAGCTTGGCGACAGGCTCGCCTGGCTACACCTTC. Full variable domain (missing parts from reference TRBV29-1 and TRBJ1-2): SAVISQKPSRDICQRGTSLTIQCQVDSQVTMMFWYRQQPGQSLTLIATANQGSEATYESGFVIDKFPISRPNLTFSTLTVSNMSPEDSSIYLCSLATGSPGYTFGSGTRLTVV.

The rearrangement links TRBV19 to TRBJ2-2; D unclear. V gave up 6 bases and J gave up 7 bases, with 9 bases separating them. The CDR3 is 12 residues long. The germline V gene encodes CDR1 LNHDA and CDR2 SQIVND (reference sequence). As DNA, the CDR3 is TGTGCCAGTAGGGATTATGGCGGGGAGCTGTTTTTT. Its translation is CASRDYGGELFF.

The gene calls are TRBV9 and TRBJ2-7; D is possibly TRBD2 (5 bases). Germline lookup yields CDR1 SGDLS and CDR2 YYNGEE. The V end was cut by 0 bases, the J end by 5 bases, with 15 bases between. The CDR3 covers 15 residues. CDR3 loop: CASSVGGLPHHEQYF. The CDR3 coding sequence is TGTGCCAGCAGCGTAGGCGGGCTACCCCACCACGAGCAGTACTTC.

CDR3 DNA: TGTGCCAGCAGTTTCCTACAGGGGCGGGACACCGGGGAGCTGTTTTTT. This sequence encodes CASSFLQGRDTGELFF. The chain has TRBV12-3 or TRBV12-4 and TRBJ2-2, with 7 positions matching TRBD1. The CDR3 loop spans 16 amino acids. With 3 bases clipped from V and 3 bases from J, the junction kept 7 bases outside the gene matches.

This sequence joins TRBV9 and TRBJ1-5; 7 nucleotides line up with TRBD1. The CDR3 has 15 amino acids. J gave up 0 bases and V 4 bases, and 4 bases lay outside the gene matches. Germline CDR1 reads SGDLS; CDR2 reads YYNGEE. DNA for the CDR3: TGTGCCAGCAGCCCGGGACAGTATAGCAATCAGCCCCAGCATTTT. Translating gives CASSPGQYSNQPQHF.

The chain employs TRBV12-3 or TRBV12-4 and TRBJ2-3, with D perhaps assigned TRBD1 or TRBD2 (5 bases each). Trimming shortened V by 6 bases and J by 5 bases, and 18 bases separated the two germline ends. This CDR3 comprises 15 residues. The CDR3 reads CASSSRWGRGDTQYF. The CDR3 DNA reads TGTGCCAGCAGCAGCCGTTGGGGCCGGGGAGATACGCAGTATTTT.

The J gene is TRBJ2-1, the V gene TRBV5-1; 8 positions match TRBD1. This CDR3 contains 16 residues. Per the germline V gene, CDR1 is SGHRS and CDR2 is YFSETQ. After removal of 4 bases from V and 2 bases from J, the junction contained 8 bases not matched to a gene. CDR3 sequence (DNA): TGCGCCAGCAGCGTCTTACAGGGGGGACCCTACAATGAGCAGTTCTTC. Translating it yields CASSVLQGGPYNEQFF. Based on the CDR3 plus reference TRBV5-1 and TRBJ2-1, the full variable domain is KAGVTQTPRYLIKTRGQQVTLSCSPISGHRSVSWYQQTPGQGLQFLFEYFSETQRNKGNFPGRFSGRQFSNSRSEMNVSTLELGDSALYLCASSVLQGGPYNEQFFGPGTRLTVL.

This clonotype was seen just once. The V and J genes are TRBV7-9 and TRBJ2-7; D uncertain. The CDR3 runs 14 residues. Trimming shortened V by 5 bases and J by 2 bases, and 13 bases separated the two germline ends. Germline CDR1 and CDR2: SEHNR and FQNEAQ (reference sequence). The CDR3 is CASSPTPLTYEQYF. CDR3 sequence (DNA): TGTGCCAGCAGCCCCACGCCGTTAACCTACGAGCAGTACTTC.

V and J are TRBV5-1 and TRBJ2-1, with 11 nucleotides matching TRBD2. Germline CDR1 reads SGHRS; CDR2 reads YFSETQ. The CDR3 is made up of 15 amino acids. The trim removed 0 bases at V and 8 bases at J, leaving 4 bases unmatched. CDR3 bases: TGCGCCAGCAGCTTGGTACTAGCGGGAGCCGATGAGCAGTTCTTC. Amino acid sequence: CASSLVLAGADEQFF.

The rearrangement joins TRBV9 to TRBJ2-3, with 10 positions matching TRBD2. The germline CDR1 and CDR2 sequences are SGDLS and YYNGEE. The CDR3 extends over 16 amino acids. The V and J ends lost 1 base and 8 bases, in that order; junction bases with no gene match: 10. The CDR3 region has the DNA TGTGCCAGCAGCGTATCCAGCGGGGGGGCGTTAGCTACGCAGTATTTT. This sequence encodes CASSVSSGGALATQYF.

The chain recombines TRBV5-1 with TRBJ1-1; weak D call: TRBD1 (6 bases). V shed 4 bases and J shed 0 bases, with 16 bases lying between them. CDR1 and CDR2 (germline): SGHRS, YFSETQ. The CDR3 extends over 16 amino acids. This chain's CDR3 is CASSLGTRFMNTEAFF. The CDR3 nucleotides read TGCGCCAGCAGCCTCGGGACACGGTTCATGAACACTGAAGCTTTCTTT.

This chain connects TRBV5-6 to TRBJ2-1; D is ambiguous. V was clipped by 0 bases and J by 4 bases, with 14 bases between them. Germline V gene sequence: CDR1 SGHDT, CDR2 YYEEEE. The CDR3 contains 16 residues. CDR3 amino acids: CASSLETALLYNEQFF. The CDR3 coding sequence is TGTGCCAGCAGCTTGGAGACGGCCCTCCTGTACAATGAGCAGTTCTTC.

The chain combines TRBV27 with TRBJ2-3; no clear D gene. This CDR3 contains 15 residues. Trimming took off 6 bases at V and 2 bases at J, with 15 bases between the two ends. The germline V gene encodes CDR1 MNHEY and CDR2 SMNVEV (reference sequence). For the CDR3, the DNA is TGTGCCAGCAGCCCGAGTACGACCAACACAGATACGCAGTATTTT. Amino acid sequence: CASSPSTTNTDTQYF.

V is TRBV14 and J is TRBJ2-3; D remains unclear. The CDR3 consists of 12 residues. Per the germline V gene, CDR1 is SGHDN and CDR2 is FVKESK. V was shortened by 4 bases and J by 4 bases, with 6 bases between the two germline ends. The CDR3 loop is CASSPPSDTQYF. For the CDR3, the DNA is TGTGCCAGCAGCCCCCCGTCAGATACGCAGTATTTT.

This clonotype was detected once. The rearrangement links TRBV30 to TRBJ1-4; possible D gene TRBD1, 6 bases. Germline V gives CDR1 GTSNPN, CDR2 SVGIG (reference sequence). Trimming left V 3 bases short and J 8 bases short, with 16 bases between. The CDR3 has 14 residues. The CDR3 sequence is CAWSGRGFGEKLFF. As DNA, the CDR3 is TGTGCCTGGAGCGGGAGGGGGTTCGGGGAAAAACTGTTTTTT.

Regarding this clonotype: A read error may account for a junction end that differs from germline. The rearrangement joins TRBV27 to TRBJ2-1; no definite D call. CDR3 length: 11 residues. Germline V gene lookup returns CDR1 MNHEY and CDR2 SMNVEV (reference sequence). The DNA for the CDR3 is TGTGTCAGCAGTCTCAACAATGAGCAGTTCTTC. It codes for CVSSLNNEQFF.

The chain combines TRBV5-4 with TRBJ2-5; perhaps TRBD2 as D (6 bases). Germline assignment: CDR1 SGHNT and CDR2 YYREEE (reference sequence). The V gene lost 4 bases and the J gene lost 1 base, with 11 bases spanning the gap. The CDR3 consists of 14 residues. CDR3 region: CASSPTGAQETQYF. In DNA form, the CDR3 reads TGTGCCAGCAGCCCCACGGGAGCCCAAGAGACCCAGTACTTC.

A note on this clonotype: The junction departs from germline at one end; a sequencing error may be responsible. The gene calls are TRBV7-9 and TRBJ1-1, with D unresolved. CDR1 is SEHNR and CDR2 is FQNEAQ in the germline V gene (reference sequence). The CDR3 is 10 residues long. The chain's CDR3 is CASSLYVAGF. DNA of the CDR3: TGTGCCAGCAGCCTTTATGTAGCCGGATTT.

V usage is TRBV20-1 and J usage is TRBJ2-7, with 9 bases matching TRBD1. The CDR3 runs 15 residues. Germline V gene lookup returns CDR1 DFQATT and CDR2 SNEGSKA (reference sequence). After removal of 0 bases from V and 5 bases from J, the junction contained 8 bases not matched to a gene. CDR3 loop: CSARDRDRAIHEQYF. CDR3 nucleotide sequence: TGCAGTGCTAGAGACCGGGACAGGGCGATCCACGAGCAGTACTTC.

This chain joins TRBV27 and TRBJ1-5; TRBD1 might be the D (5 bases). Germline CDR1 is MNHEY and CDR2 is SMNVEV (reference sequence). The V and J ends lost 5 bases and 0 bases respectively, with 23 bases between them. The CDR3 covers 19 residues. CDR3 sequence reads: CASSPLLDSDQYSNQPQHF. DNA for the CDR3: TGTGCCAGCAGTCCACTACTAGACAGTGACCAATATAGCAATCAGCCCCAGCATTTT.

The chain uses TRBV9 and TRBJ2-5, with D perhaps TRBD1 (6 bases). Germline CDR1 reads SGDLS; CDR2 reads YYNGEE. The CDR3 contains 17 residues. V shed 0 bases and J shed 1 base, with 16 bases lying between them. CDR3: CASSVERDTLAQETQYF. The CDR3 DNA is TGTGCCAGCAGCGTAGAACGGGACACCCTCGCCCAAGAGACCCAGTACTTC.

The chain links TRBV27 to TRBJ2-7, with TRBD1 matching 10 bases. CDR3 size: 13 residues. Germline CDR1 and CDR2: MNHEY and SMNVEV (reference sequence). Losses at the gene ends were 5 bases for V and 6 bases for J; bases not matched to a gene: 4. The CDR3: CASSQGTGAEQYF. The CDR3 bases are TGTGCCAGCAGTCAAGGGACAGGGGCCGAGCAGTACTTC.

This sequence joins TRBV4-1 and TRBJ1-4; 9 bases are a match to TRBD1. V lost 4 bases and J lost 3; bases outside the gene matches: 6. The germline V gene has CDR1 MGHRA and CDR2 YSYEKL. The CDR3 has 16 amino acids. The CDR3 DNA reads as TGCGCCAGCAGCCGAGTACGGACAGGGGCTAATGAAAAACTGTTTTTT. Protein sequence: CASSRVRTGANEKLFF.